Listed here are 31 T cell receptor beta chains from one sample, sequenced in a study of Ad26.COV2.S vaccination and SARS-CoV-2 variants. The table came from immunoSEQ multiplex PCR; TCRdb's copy has only in-frame clones and leaves some out. Of approximately 300,000 clones detected, about 82% appear once; the ten largest clones hold less than 2%. The treatment here: around 19 received Ad26.COV2.S at low or high dose, single or two shots; 5 received placebo; per-sample allocation not given. Following the first vaccine or placebo injection, samples were taken on day 63. Sequences were derived from peripheral blood, sampled in a trial of Ad26.COV2.S vaccine versus placebo. Source of these receptors: a person aged 18-60 years who received the Ad26.COV2.S COVID-19 vaccine or a placebo.

The DNA of the CDR3 is TGTGCCAGCAGCCGACAGGGGGCGCGAGGTGAAGCTTTCTTT. Encoded protein: CASSRQGARGEAFF. The chain combines TRBV9 with TRBJ1-1, with 10 bases aligning to TRBD1. V trimming: 4 bases; J trimming: 7 bases; junction bases outside the gene matches: 7. Germline CDR1 is SGDLS and CDR2 is YYNGEE. The CDR3 runs to 14 residues.

The V gene is TRBV28, the J gene TRBJ1-3, with D possibly being TRBD1 (5 bases). The CDR3 sequence is 14 residues long. Trimming took off 7 bases at V and 0 bases at J, with 10 bases between the two ends. In germline, CDR1 is MDHEN, CDR2 SYDVKM. In nucleotides, the CDR3 is TGTGCCAGCACCCGGGGCTACTCTGGAAACACCATATATTTT. Residues: CASTRGYSGNTIYF. Together with reference TRBV28 and TRBJ1-3, the CDR3 gives the full variable domain: DVKVTQSSRYLVKRTGEKVFLECVQDMDHENMFWYRQDPGLGLRLIYFSYDVKMKEKGDIPEGYSVSREKKERFSLILESASTNQTSMYLCASTRGYSGNTIYFGEGSWLTVV.

The chain recombines TRBV5-1 with TRBJ2-1; no firm D call. The CDR3 length is 14 residues. V was trimmed by 0 bases and J by 9 bases, leaving 13 bases between them. Germline V gene lookup returns CDR1 SGHRS and CDR2 YFSETQ. The CDR3 region has the DNA TGCGCCAGCAGCTTGGGGACGGGCCTTGGTGAGCAGTTCTTC. As protein: CASSLGTGLGEQFF.

CDR3 in DNA: TGTGCCAGAAGCCACCAGAGTCAGGACAGGGTCACCGAGCAGTTCTTC. It specifies CARSHQSQDRVTEQFF. The V call is TRBV7-5, the J call TRBJ2-1; the DNA was not used to check the table's D call, TRBD1. TRBV7-5 is annotated as a pseudogene. This CDR3 spans 16 amino acids.

With regard to this clone: The same CDR3 can be traced to other DNA sequences in this sample. V usage is TRBV9 and J usage is TRBJ1-6; D gene unclear. The germline gives CDR1 SGDLS, CDR2 YYNGEE. Trimming took 3 bases from V and 6 from J, leaving 4 bases between them. CDR3 size: 12 residues. CDR3 amino acids: CASSGGNSPLHF. CDR3 DNA: TGTGCCAGCAGCGGGGGTAATTCACCCCTCCACTTT.

Notes on this clone: The same CDR3 also results from other DNA sequences found in this sample. This rearrangement joins TRBV6-2 or TRBV6-3 to TRBJ1-5; D is ambiguous. V lost 4 bases and J lost 5, with 6 bases in between. The CDR3 has 12 residues. Germline loops: CDR1 MNHEY, CDR2 SVGEGT. The CDR3 nucleotides are TGTGCCAGCAGTTCGCCGGATCAGCCCCAGCATTTT. This sequence encodes CASSSPDQPQHF.

The J gene is TRBJ2-1, the V gene TRBV3-1 (or the pseudogene TRBV3-2); maybe TRBD2 (6 bases). Germline V gene sequence: CDR1 LGHDT, CDR2 YNNKEL (reference sequence). Trimming shortened V by 0 bases and J by 8 bases, and 11 bases separated the two germline ends. The CDR3 totals 14 residues. The CDR3: CASSQDGDWDEQFF. In DNA form, the CDR3 reads TGTGCCAGCAGCCAAGACGGGGACTGGGATGAGCAGTTCTTC.

The chain recombines TRBV6-5 with TRBJ2-1; 9 nucleotides agree with TRBD1. The V and J ends lost 2 bases and 7 bases, in that order; junction bases with no gene match: 9. The CDR3 loop spans 16 amino acids. The V gene's germline CDR1 is MNHEY and CDR2 SVGAGI. CDR3 sequence: CASSYPRTGAGNEQFF. The DNA for the CDR3 is TGTGCCAGCAGTTACCCCAGGACAGGGGCGGGGAATGAGCAGTTCTTC.

The chain links TRBV27 to TRBJ2-2; TRBD2 matches at 12 bases. Trimming removed 4 bases from V and 5 bases from J; junction bases left unmatched: 8. This CDR3 has 17 amino acids. Germline V gene data show CDR1 as MNHEY and CDR2 as SMNVEV (reference sequence). CDR3 coding DNA: TGTGCCAGCAGTTCCCTAGCGGGGGGGCCGGGAACCGGGGAGCTGTTTTTT. This encodes CASSSLAGGPGTGELFF.

The chain combines TRBV6-5 with TRBJ2-7; TRBD1 matches 8 bases. The junction had 9 bases not matched to a gene; V was cut back by 4 bases and J by 4 bases. The germline CDR1 and CDR2 sequences are MNHEY and SVGAGI. CDR3 length: 15 amino acids. CDR3 residues: CASSSEGQGRYEQYF. The CDR3 coding sequence is TGTGCCAGCAGTTCTGAAGGACAGGGTCGTTACGAGCAGTACTTC.

This clone was observed a single time. This rearrangement joins TRBV10-3 to TRBJ1-3; 8 positions agree with TRBD1. The germline CDR1 and CDR2 sequences are ENHRY and SYGVKD. The V and J ends lost 4 bases and 2 bases, in that order; junction bases with no gene match: 1. This CDR3 contains 14 residues. The CDR3: CAISAGQAGNTIYF. The CDR3, as DNA: TGTGCCATCAGTGCGGGACAGGCTGGAAACACCATATATTTT.

V usage is TRBV9 and J usage is TRBJ1-3; TRBD1 is a possible D gene (6 bases). The germline V gene has CDR1 SGDLS and CDR2 YYNGEE. Trimming pared 3 bases from V and 4 bases from J, leaving 14 bases between. The CDR3 loop spans 15 amino acids. The CDR3 reads CASSGGQFFGNTIYF. The CDR3 coding sequence is TGTGCCAGCAGCGGAGGACAGTTTTTCGGAAACACCATATATTTT.

The rearrangement links TRBV7-2 to TRBJ1-2, with D tentatively TRBD1 (5 bases). CDR1 is SGHTA and CDR2 is FQGNSA in the germline V gene. V was clipped by 5 bases and J by 5 bases, with 15 bases between them. This CDR3 has 14 amino acids. CDR3 sequence reads: CASSRGGRRYGYTF. The CDR3, as DNA: TGTGCCAGCAGCCGGGGGGGGAGGAGGTATGGCTACACCTTC. Full variable domain (rest looked up from reference TRBV7-2 and TRBJ1-2): GAGVSQSPSNKVTEKGKDVELRCDPISGHTALYWYRQSLGQGLEFLIYFQGNSAPDKSGLPSDRFSAERTGGSVSTLTIQRTQQEDSAVYLCASSRGGRRYGYTFGSGTRLTVV.

The V call is TRBV27, the J call TRBJ1-6, with 9 bases fitting TRBD1. CDR3 length equals 13 residues. Germline values: CDR1 MNHEY, CDR2 SMNVEV (reference sequence). The J segment lost 8 bases and the V segment lost 6 bases, leaving 2 bases of the junction unmatched. CDR3 DNA: TGTGCCAGCAGGGACAGGGGTTATTCACCCCTCCACTTT. This translates into CASRDRGYSPLHF.

This clone was counted once. This sequence joins TRBV14 and TRBJ1-2; D gene uncertain. This CDR3 region has 13 residues. Germline V gene data show CDR1 as SGHDN and CDR2 as FVKESK. V lost 5 bases, J lost 7 bases, and 14 bases lay in between. CDR3 in amino acids: CASSKRAEGGYTF. CDR3 bases: TGTGCCAGCAGCAAACGGGCGGAGGGTGGCTACACCTTC.

The V and J genes are TRBV11-2 and TRBJ2-1; weak D call: TRBD1 (6 bases). The V end was cut by 3 bases, the J end by 6 bases, with 12 bases between. The CDR3 extends over 14 amino acids. The germline CDR1 and CDR2 sequences are SGHAT and FQNNGV. The CDR3 region is CASSLGQIPNEQFF. DNA for the CDR3: TGTGCCAGCAGCTTGGGACAAATACCCAATGAGCAGTTCTTC.

This clone was seen repeatedly, ten times or more. The CDR3 here is CASSDETLKQGYEQYF. The CDR3, as DNA: TGCGCCAGCAGCGATGAGACCCTCAAACAGGGCTACGAGCAGTACTTC. The chain combines TRBV5-1 with TRBJ2-7, with D possibly matching TRBD1 (6 bases). This CDR3 has 16 residues. CDR1 and CDR2 (germline): SGHRS, YFSETQ. V lost 4 bases, J lost 3 bases, and 20 bases lay in between.

This sequence joins TRBV5-6 and TRBJ2-7, with 9 bases that match TRBD1. The CDR3 length is 13 residues. Unmatched junction bases numbered 5, after V lost 5 bases and J lost 5 bases. Germline loops: CDR1 SGHDT, CDR2 YYEEEE. The CDR3, as DNA: TGTGCCAGCAGTAAACAGGGGGCCAACGAGCAGTACTTC. Its protein is CASSKQGANEQYF.

V gene TRBV5-1 combines with J gene TRBJ1-2; a weak D match, TRBD1 (5 bases). CDR1 is SGHRS, CDR2 YFSETQ, per germline. The CDR3 consists of 17 residues. Trimming removed 4 bases at V and 2 bases at J, with 21 bases between. The CDR3 DNA reads TGCGCCAGCAGCCGGGGGGTTAGAGGTTCCGTCAACTATGGCTACACCTTC. Its protein is CASSRGVRGSVNYGYTF.

The chain couples TRBV7-2 to TRBJ2-2, with D tentatively TRBD2 (5 bases). This CDR3 contains 14 residues. CDR1 SGHTA and CDR2 FQGNSA come from the germline V gene. V lost 5 bases and J lost 5, with 12 bases in between. CDR3 loop: CASSIRGETGELFF. The CDR3 nucleotides read TGTGCCAGCAGCATCCGGGGAGAGACCGGGGAGCTGTTTTTT.

The chain recombines TRBV6-5 with TRBJ2-1, with 13 bases that match TRBD2. The length of the CDR3 is 15 residues. Trimming cost V 4 bases and J 9 bases; bases outside gene matches: 6. Germline V CDR1 and CDR2: MNHEY, SVGAGI. The CDR3 coding sequence is TGTGCCAGCAGTTCCCCGGGACTAGCGGGGTTTGAGCAGTTCTTC. This gives the protein CASSSPGLAGFEQFF.

The CDR3 DNA follows: TGTGCCAGCAGTTACCCCGGGACACTAGAAGCTTTCTTT. This codes for CASSYPGTLEAFF. This chain joins TRBV6-5 and TRBJ1-1, with a weak D call TRBD1 (6 bases). The V end lost 2 bases, the J end lost 8 bases, and 12 bases lay between the germline ends. CDR3 length: 13 residues. CDR1 and CDR2 from the germline V gene are MNHEY and SVGAGI.

This clone was recorded once. The chain has TRBV19 and TRBJ1-2, with TRBD1 as a possible D gene (5 bases). This CDR3 contains 24 residues. Germline V gene lookup returns CDR1 LNHDA and CDR2 SQIVND (reference sequence). Between the trimmed V and J ends, which lost 5 bases and 8 bases, there was a span of 48 bases. The CDR3 spells CASSELWVRGLVVVAVIPSGGYTF. DNA for the CDR3: TGTGCCAGTAGTGAGCTTTGGGTTCGGGGACTTGTGGTGGTGGCGGTTATCCCTTCGGGGGGCTACACCTTC.

This clone was seen more than once but under ten times. The chain employs TRBV19 and TRBJ1-2; D is undetermined. The CDR3 is 12 residues long. V lost 8 bases, J lost 4 bases, and 11 bases lay in between. Germline V gene lookup returns CDR1 LNHDA and CDR2 SQIVND (reference sequence). CDR3 nucleotides: TGTGCCAGTGGACGCCGCTCCTATGGCTACACCTTC. Its translation is CASGRRSYGYTF.

This chain joins TRBV5-4 and TRBJ1-2; tentative D call: TRBD1 (5 bases). This CDR3 has 15 amino acids. Per germline, CDR1 SGHNT and CDR2 YYREEE (reference sequence). V was trimmed by 0 bases and J by 2 bases, leaving 11 bases between them. The CDR3 sequence is CASSLVQGRNYGYTF. The CDR3 DNA reads as TGTGCCAGCAGCTTGGTGCAGGGCAGAAACTATGGCTACACCTTC. The full variable domain, rest sourced from reference TRBV5-4 and TRBJ1-2, is ETGVTQSPTHLIKTRGQQVTLRCSSQSGHNTVSWYQQALGQGPQFIFQYYREEENGRGNFPPRFSGLQFPNYSSELNVNALELDDSALYLCASSLVQGRNYGYTFGSGTRLTVV.

The rearrangement joins TRBV29-1 to TRBJ1-3, with D unresolved. The CDR3 contains 12 residues. Trimming stripped 2 bases from V and 3 bases from J, with 5 bases between. Germline loops: CDR1 SQVTM, CDR2 ANQGSEA. Here the CDR3 DNA reads TGCAGCGTTGAAAAAAATGGAAACACCATATATTTT. This translates into CSVEKNGNTIYF.

The V gene is TRBV5-1, the J gene TRBJ1-2, with TRBD1 as a possible D gene (6 bases). This CDR3 is built from 15 residues. The germline V gene encodes CDR1 SGHRS and CDR2 YFSETQ. Trimming cost V 4 bases and J 4 bases, with 17 bases left between them. CDR3 region: CASSAGPDSGYGYTF. As DNA, the CDR3 is TGCGCCAGCAGCGCGGGCCCGGACAGTGGCTATGGCTACACCTTC.

This chain links TRBV11-2 with TRBJ1-5; D gene unclear. CDR3 length: 13 amino acids. CDR1 is SGHAT and CDR2 is FQNNGV in the germline V gene. Trimming removed 0 bases at V and 6 bases at J, with 6 bases between. DNA for the CDR3: TGTGCCAGCAGCTTAGATCAAAGTCAGCCCCAGCATTTT. As protein: CASSLDQSQPQHF.

This rearrangement joins TRBV6-5 to TRBJ2-3, with a tentative D call TRBD2 (7 bases). Germline CDR1 MNHEY, CDR2 SVGAGI. The CDR3 is 15 amino acids. V lost 6 bases and J lost 2, with 15 bases in between. The CDR3 here is CASSAQGGATDTQYF. The DNA for the CDR3 is TGTGCCAGCAGCGCACAAGGGGGGGCCACAGATACGCAGTATTTT.

This chain joins TRBV29-1 and TRBJ2-1, with 8 positions matching TRBD2. V shed 1 base and J 2 bases; nucleotides not matched to a gene: 7. CDR1 and CDR2 (germline): SQVTM, ANQGSEA. The CDR3 is 16 amino acids. The CDR3: CSVEAGGPRTYNEQFF. In DNA form, the CDR3 reads TGCAGCGTTGAAGCGGGGGGGCCGCGCACCTACAATGAGCAGTTCTTC.

The genes are TRBV3-1 (or the pseudogene TRBV3-2) and TRBJ1-3; 7 nucleotides agree with TRBD1. The V gene's germline CDR1 is LGHDT and CDR2 YNNKEL (reference sequence). Trimming removed 3 bases from V and 3 bases from J; junction bases left unmatched: 8. This CDR3 spans 16 amino acids. The DNA for the CDR3 is TGTGCCAGCAGCCATCAGACAGGGACGGGTGGAAACACCATATATTTT. It codes for CASSHQTGTGGNTIYF.